These T cell receptor beta chains were read from a single sample in a study of blood T cell repertoires in COVID-19. Generated by immunoSEQ multiplex PCR, the TCRdb table keeps only in-frame clones and is missing some. The sample holds over 10,000 clones, over 75% seen once. The specimen sequenced was peripheral blood. The receptor set was obtained from a man at least 80 years old with acute or convalescent COVID-19. Each CDR3 is given with its conserved first and last residue. A D gene is named only where the DNA matches it firmly. The size of a clone is reported for some rows only, either as once, few or many, or as a class for expanded clones.

j_gene	v_gene	abundance	len	d_gene	CDR3aa	CDR3nt
TRBJ2-2	TRBV9	.	15	.	CASSVALGGSGELFF	TGTGCCAGCAGCGTAGCTTTAGGGGGATCGGGGGAGCTGTTTTTT
TRBJ1-6	TRBV5-1	.	16	.	CASTTGTYSYNSPLHF	TGCGCCAGTACAACCGGGACATATTCCTATAATTCACCCCTCCACTTT
TRBJ1-2	TRBV9	.	14	.	CASSVANRVDGYTF	TGTGCCAGCAGCGTAGCTAACAGGGTGGATGGCTACACCTTC
TRBJ2-5	TRBV7-6	.	12	.	CASSLPQETQYF	TGTGCCAGCAGCCTACCCCAAGAGACCCAGTACTTC
TRBJ2-7	TRBV3-1/TRBV3-2	.	12	.	CASSYIGAEQYF	TGTGCCAGCAGCTATATTGGGGCCGAGCAGTACTTC
TRBJ1-1	TRBV6-5	hyperexpanded	13	.	CASNKQGSTEAFF	TGTGCCAGCAACAAACAGGGATCTACTGAAGCTTTCTTT
TRBJ1-1	TRBV9	.	14	.	CASSRDTLNTEAFF	TGTGCCAGCAGCCGGGACACCCTGAACACTGAAGCTTTCTTT
TRBJ1-2	TRBV19	.	15	.	CASSIGGTDLGGYTF	TGTGCCAGTAGTATCGGAGGGACGGATCTTGGTGGCTACACCTTC
TRBJ2-1	TRBV19	.	17	TRBD2	CASSQSGGRPRDNEQFF	TGTGCCAGTAGTCAAAGCGGGGGTCGACCCCGGGACAATGAGCAGTTCTTC
TRBJ1-2	TRBV7-2	.	13	.	CASSLDRSYGYTF	TGTGCCAGCAGCTTAGACAGGTCTTACGGCTACACCTTC
TRBJ2-5	TRBV6-2/TRBV6-3	.	15	.	CASSTTRRPQETQYF	TGTGCCAGCAGCACTACCCGACGGCCCCAAGAGACCCAGTACTTC
TRBJ1-5	TRBV12-5	.	14	TRBD1	CASGETGGVQPQHF	TGTGCTAGTGGAGAAACAGGGGGCGTTCAGCCCCAGCATTTT
TRBJ2-3	TRBV27	.	16	.	CASSLGSPRAGNTQYF	TGTGCCAGCAGTTTGGGGTCCCCTCGGGCGGGCAATACGCAGTATTTT
TRBJ1-5	TRBV11-1	.	13	.	CASSLQFNQPQHF	TGTGCCAGCAGCTTACAGTTCAATCAGCCCCAGCATTTT
TRBJ1-1	TRBV21-1	.	15	.	CASSNRGREPAEAFF	TGTGCCAGCAGCAATAGAGGCCGAGAACCGGCTGAAGCTTTCTTT
TRBJ2-5	TRBV18	.	15	.	CASSPPRGNQETQYF	TGTGCCAGCTCCCCACCCCGGGGGAACCAAGAGACCCAGTACTTC
TRBJ2-5	TRBV6-1	.	16	TRBD2	CASSEGPGGPQETQYF	TGTGCCAGCAGTGAAGGCCCGGGGGGACCCCAAGAGACCCAGTACTTC
TRBJ1-1	TRBV2	.	14	.	CASSGTTGRTEAFF	TGTGCCAGCAGTGGTACGACAGGCAGGACTGAAGCTTTCTTT
TRBJ2-5	TRBV5-1	.	15	.	CASSRGLVYQETQYF	TGCGCCAGCAGCAGGGGACTTGTGTACCAAGAGACCCAGTACTTC
TRBJ2-3	TRBV2	.	18	TRBD2	CASSEKPGLAGGTDTQYF	TGTGCCAGCAGTGAAAAACCGGGACTAGCGGGGGGCACAGATACGCAGTATTTT
TRBJ2-5	TRBV7-2	.	15	TRBD2	CASSRTSGNQETQYF	TGTGCCAGCAGCCGGACTAGCGGAAACCAAGAGACCCAGTACTTC
TRBJ2-1	TRBV9	.	15	.	CASSETGKLYNEQFF	TGTGCCAGCAGCGAAACAGGGAAACTCTACAATGAGCAGTTCTTC
TRBJ2-1	TRBV5-1	.	18	TRBD1	CASSSAGQGEVSYNEQFF	TGCGCCAGCAGCTCGGCGGGACAGGGGGAAGTGTCCTACAATGAGCAGTTCTTC
TRBJ1-1	TRBV28	.	13	.	CASSFRQHTEAFF	TGTGCCAGCAGTTTTCGACAGCACACTGAAGCTTTCTTT
TRBJ1-2	TRBV6-2/TRBV6-3	.	15	.	CASSYSGAVVYGYTF	TGTGCCAGCAGTTACTCAGGTGCGGTAGTCTATGGCTACACCTTC
TRBJ2-1	TRBV3-1/TRBV3-2	.	14	.	CASSYRVGQGEQFF	TGTGCCAGCAGCTACAGGGTGGGACAAGGTGAGCAGTTCTTC
TRBJ2-5	TRBV3-1/TRBV3-2	once	16	TRBD2	CASSEGPSGDQETQYF	TGTGCCAGCAGCGAGGGGCCTAGCGGGGACCAAGAGACCCAGTACTTC
TRBJ2-2	TRBV9	.	17	TRBD2	CASSPTKAGLGSGELFF	TGTGCCAGCAGCCCCACTAAAGCGGGACTAGGGTCCGGGGAGCTGTTTTTT
TRBJ2-5	TRBV5-1	.	17	.	CASSPAPLQGFKETQYF	TGCGCCAGCAGCCCTGCCCCTCTTCAGGGGTTCAAAGAGACCCAGTACTTC
TRBJ1-1	TRBV6-5	.	13	TRBD1	CATATRQGLEAFF	TGTGCCACCGCCACTAGACAGGGGCTAGAAGCTTTCTTT